A single sample is the source of the 7 T cell receptor beta chains below, sequenced in a study of low-dose radiotherapy and immunotherapy resistance in tumors. TRAV- and TRBV-specific primers, spanning alpha and beta chains, primed first-strand cDNA. TCR amplification used 20 to 25 PCR cycles, a constant-region primer and a V-primer adapter. MiXCR, applied by TCRdb to the reads, yields one record per CDR3 protein. The sample consists of approximately 90,000 distinct CDR3 sequences, roughly a sixth of them appearing once. Time point denoted: before trial treatment. Specimen: PBMCs, collected before treatment. The receptors come from a male donor with prostate cancer.

This clonotype was detected many times. The chain uses TRBV5-1 and TRBJ2-7; TRBD1 aligns across 9 bases. Trimming at V came to 0 bases and at J to 3 bases, leaving 4 bases not matched to a gene. CDR3 length: 15 residues. The germline CDR1 and CDR2 sequences are SGHRS and YFSETQ. CDR3 sequence reads: CASSLVTGGVYEQYF. DNA of the CDR3: TGCGCCAGCAGCTTGGTTACAGGGGGCGTCTACGAGCAGTACTTC.

The table lists this clonotype with many counts. The genes are TRBV20-1 and TRBJ2-3; 12 positions agree with TRBD2. The trim removed 1 base at V and 3 bases at J, leaving 8 bases unmatched. CDR3 length equals 17 residues. The germline gives CDR1 DFQATT, CDR2 SNEGSKA (reference sequence). CDR3 loop: CSARVASGGASTDTQYF. CDR3 in DNA: TGCAGTGCTAGAGTGGCTAGCGGGGGGGCGAGTACAGATACGCAGTATTTT.

In this sample, this clonotype turned up many times. The chain is built from TRBV7-8 and TRBJ1-2, with D tentatively TRBD1 (6 bases). This CDR3 is 14 amino acids long. Trimming shortened V by 5 bases and J by 5 bases, and 15 bases separated the two germline ends. Germline CDR1 SGHVS, CDR2 FQNEAQ. CDR3 DNA: TGTGCCAGCAGCCCACGGGGGACACCGTATGGCTACACCTTC. Encoded protein: CASSPRGTPYGYTF.

In its sample, this clonotype was seen many times. This sequence joins TRBV6-2 or TRBV6-3 and TRBJ1-6; D unresolved. Germline V gives CDR1 MNHEY, CDR2 SVGEGT. The CDR3 loop spans 12 amino acids. V was trimmed by 4 bases and J by 7 bases, leaving 5 bases between them. The CDR3 reads CASSSPNSPLHF. The CDR3 nucleotides read TGTGCCAGCAGTTCCCCGAATTCACCCCTCCACTTT.

The table lists this clonotype with many counts. This chain joins TRBV7-2 and TRBJ2-3; 12 bases are shared with TRBD2. The CDR3 contains 16 residues. Looked up from germline, CDR1 is SGHTA and CDR2 is FQGNSA. With V trimmed by 7 bases and J by 4 bases, 9 bases remained unmatched. The CDR3: CASKPSSGGVSDTQYF. Here the CDR3 DNA reads TGTGCCAGCAAGCCCTCTAGCGGGGGGGTGTCAGATACGCAGTATTTT.

There are many counts of this clonotype. V usage is TRBV7-9 and J usage is TRBJ1-5; D is possibly TRBD1 (6 bases). The germline CDR1 and CDR2 sequences are SEHNR and FQNEAQ (reference sequence). Trimming pared 2 bases from V and 8 bases from J, leaving 19 bases between. This CDR3 has 16 amino acids. CDR3 sequence reads: CASSLWSGARQEPQHF. As DNA, the CDR3 is TGTGCCAGCAGCTTATGGTCGGGGGCGCGTCAGGAGCCCCAGCATTTT.

This clonotype was seen a handful of times. This chain uses TRBV7-9 with TRBJ2-7, with D unresolved. The V gene's germline CDR1 is SEHNR and CDR2 FQNEAQ (reference sequence). The CDR3 runs to 14 residues. Trimming removed 1 base from V and 1 base from J, with 8 bases in between. The chain's CDR3 is CASSLVDRSYEQYF. The CDR3 nucleotides are TGTGCCAGCAGCTTAGTTGACCGGTCCTACGAGCAGTACTTC.